These T cell receptor beta chains were read from a single sample in a study of cytomegalovirus exposure and HLA in healthy donors. Sequencing was performed with immunoSEQ multiplex PCR; in TCRdb, only in-frame clones are kept and a portion is missing. The sample shows a few hundred thousand clones, over 90% of them seen only once. Sequenced: PBMCs. These receptors were taken from a girl between 2 and 10 years old in good health and CMV-seronegative. Both conserved end residues are part of each CDR3. The D gene is left open where the match is weak. For some rows the clone size is stated as once, few or many, or as a class when expanded; others skip it.

J gene	clone size	D gene	V gene	CDR3 protein	CDR3 DNA
TRBJ1-1	once	-	TRBV10-2	CATLWARDTEAFF	TGCGCCACCCTATGGGCCAGGGACACTGAAGCTTTCTTT
TRBJ1-4	-	-	TRBV11-3	CASPGVGPTNEKLFF	TGTGCCAGTCCCGGGGTCGGACCAACTAATGAAAAACTGTTTTTT
TRBJ2-3	-	-	TRBV19	CASSYVVNVRHTQYF	TGTGCCAGTAGTTATGTCGTCAACGTGAGGCATACGCAGTATTTT
TRBJ1-1	-	-	TRBV19	CASSIGGQLAEAFF	TGTGCCAGTAGTATAGGAGGGCAGCTGGCTGAAGCTTTCTTT
TRBJ2-7	-	TRBD1	TRBV7-3	CASSDRQGTYEQYF	TGTGCCAGCAGCGACCGACAGGGTACCTACGAGCAGTACTTC
TRBJ2-7	-	-	TRBV6-1	CASSEYEPASPYEQYF	TGTGCCAGCAGTGAATATGAGCCCGCTAGCCCCTACGAGCAGTACTTC
TRBJ2-3	-	TRBD1	TRBV5-1	CASSLRGPTDTQYF	TGCGCCAGCAGCTTGAGGGGGCCCACAGATACGCAGTATTTT
TRBJ1-5	-	TRBD1	TRBV28	CASSPRRGVGNQPQHF	TGTGCCAGCAGTCCCCGCAGGGGGGTAGGCAATCAGCCCCAGCATTTT
TRBJ2-4	-	-	TRBV6-5	CASSPGREFNIQYF	TGTGCCAGCAGTCCGGGAAGGGAGTTTAACATTCAGTACTTC
TRBJ2-7	-	TRBD1	TRBV5-1	CASSLAHTGDYEQYF	TGCGCCAGCAGCCTAGCTCACACAGGGGACTACGAGCAGTACTTC
TRBJ2-1	-	TRBD1	TRBV6-5	CASSYTTGTVYNEQFF	TGTGCCAGCAGTTACACCACCGGGACAGTTTACAATGAGCAGTTCTTC
TRBJ2-5	-	TRBD2	TRBV29-1	CSVVLAGGQETQYF	TGCAGCGTTGTACTAGCGGGAGGGCAAGAGACCCAGTACTTC
TRBJ2-1	-	-	TRBV29-1	CSVSDSSYNEQFF	TGCAGCGTTTCGGACAGCTCCTACAATGAGCAGTTCTTC
TRBJ1-2	-	-	TRBV6-5	CASSYPRDIYGYTF	TGTGCCAGCAGTTACCCAAGGGACATCTATGGCTACACCTTC
TRBJ2-1	-	TRBD2	TRBV13	CASSLGGLARNEQFF	TGTGCCAGCAGCTTAGGCGGACTAGCGAGGAATGAGCAGTTCTTC
TRBJ2-7	-	-	TRBV10-1	CASSVGKGQSYEQYF	TGCGCCAGCAGTGTGGGGAAGGGGCAGAGCTACGAGCAGTACTTC
TRBJ2-7	-	TRBD2	TRBV7-2	CASSFSGGAYEQYF	TGTGCCAGCAGCTTCAGCGGGGGGGCCTACGAGCAGTACTTC
TRBJ2-7	-	TRBD1	TRBV15	CATNNPAWGQDGGQYF	TGTGCCACCAACAACCCGGCTTGGGGACAGGACGGCGGGCAGTACTTC
TRBJ1-4	-	-	TRBV5-1	CASSLSPAGVANEKLFF	TGCGCCAGCAGCTTGAGTCCCGCTGGAGTGGCTAATGAAAAACTGTTTTTT
TRBJ1-5	-	TRBD1	TRBV9	CASSAQGVGQPQHF	TGTGCCAGCAGCGCTCAGGGGGTCGGGCAGCCCCAGCATTTT
TRBJ2-3	-	-	TRBV5-1	CASSLLETSTDTQYF	TGCGCCAGCAGCTTACTAGAGACTAGCACAGATACGCAGTATTTT
TRBJ1-2	-	-	TRBV7-9	CASSFNSQARYGYTF	TGTGCCAGCAGCTTTAACAGCCAGGCACGCTATGGCTACACCTTC
TRBJ2-3	-	-	TRBV2	CASSAGRWGGKDTQYF	TGTGCCAGCTCCGCTGGGCGCTGGGGCGGGAAAGATACGCAGTATTTT
TRBJ1-5	-	-	TRBV5-4	CASIALDRIYSNQPQHF	TGTGCCAGCATCGCCCTGGACAGAATCTATAGCAATCAGCCCCAGCATTTT